These 29 T cell receptor beta chains came from one sample sequenced in a study of early T cells in non-severe SARS-CoV-2 infection. TCRdb ran MiXCR on the 5' RACE reads and lists one entry per CDR3 protein. The sample has 35,000 to 40,000 distinct CDR3 sequences, approximately 4.1% seen once. The sample consisted of whole blood. The receptors here all came from an adult who was a healthcare worker with PCR-confirmed SARS-CoV-2 infection or an uninfected control (not recorded which).

This clonotype was observed a few times. This sequence joins TRBV4-3 and TRBJ2-2; 12 bases line up with TRBD2. The CDR3 consists of 18 residues. V trimming: 0 bases; J trimming: 0 bases; junction bases outside the gene matches: 2. The germline V gene encodes CDR1 LGHNA and CDR2 YSLEER. CDR3 region: CASSQDRLAGANTGELFF. The CDR3 nucleotides are TGCGCCAGCAGCCAAGATCGACTAGCGGGGGCGAACACCGGGGAGCTGTTTTTT.

This clonotype occurred a few times. The CDR3 region is CAWGFRGETQYF. The DNA for the CDR3 is TGTGCCTGGGGGTTTAGGGGAGAGACCCAGTACTTC. The chain carries TRBV30 and TRBJ2-5; D is possibly TRBD1 (5 bases). The CDR3 extends over 12 amino acids. V was trimmed by 5 bases and J by 4 bases, leaving 11 bases between them. In germline, CDR1 is GTSNPN, CDR2 SVGIG (reference sequence).

This clonotype was observed at least ten times. This chain uses TRBV5-1 with TRBJ2-3; D perhaps matches TRBD1 (7 bases). This CDR3 has 16 amino acids. Looked up from germline, CDR1 is SGHRS and CDR2 is YFSETQ. Deletions cut 2 bases from V and 0 bases from J, with 13 bases between. In DNA, the CDR3 is TGCGCCAGCAGCTTCGCGGGACAGCCTAGCACAGATACGCAGTATTTT. It yields the protein CASSFAGQPSTDTQYF.

This clonotype was observed many times. The chain links TRBV6-5 to TRBJ2-7, with 8 bases lining up with TRBD1. The CDR3 runs 16 residues. V lost 2 bases to trimming and J lost 7 bases; unmatched junction nucleotides: 13. Germline CDR1 and CDR2: MNHEY and SVGAGI. The CDR3 here is CASSYAQIRGPGEQYF. The CDR3 region has the DNA TGTGCCAGCAGTTACGCCCAGATCAGGGGGCCGGGGGAGCAGTACTTC.

This clonotype was observed many times. The chain uses TRBV18 and TRBJ2-1; TRBD1 or TRBD2 may be the D gene (5 bases each). The germline CDR1 and CDR2 sequences are KGHSH and LQKENI. V was shortened by 0 bases and J by 7 bases, with 13 bases between the two germline ends. The CDR3 extends over 15 amino acids. CDR3: CASSPPMGPTNEQFF. CDR3 nucleotide sequence: TGTGCCAGCTCACCACCTATGGGACCGACGAATGAGCAGTTCTTC.

This clonotype was recorded at least ten times. The CDR3 loop is CAATSGPNNEQFF. The DNA of the CDR3 is TGTGCCGCAACTAGCGGCCCCAACAATGAGCAGTTCTTC. This chain uses TRBV5-8 with TRBJ2-1, with 8 bases lining up with TRBD2. The germline CDR1 and CDR2 sequences are SGHTS and YDEGEE. The CDR3 sequence is 13 residues long. V shed 10 bases and J 5 bases; nucleotides not matched to a gene: 8.

In its sample, this clonotype was seen many times. The chain uses TRBV28 and TRBJ2-7, with D uncertain. V lost 1 base and J 4 bases, leaving 5 bases between the germline ends. Germline V CDR1 and CDR2: MDHEN, SYDVKM. The CDR3 spans 12 residues. Here the CDR3 DNA reads TGTGCCAGCAGTTTATTATCTTACGAGCAGTACTTC. Its translation is CASSLLSYEQYF.

This clonotype has a count of ten or more. The CDR3 coding sequence is TGTGCCAGCAGTTCCGTTACTAGTTTAAACACACCCTACGAGCAGTACGTC. As protein: CASSSVTSLNTPYEQYV. The chain is built from TRBV28 and TRBJ2-7; D may be TRBD2 (5 bases). Germline CDR1 and CDR2: MDHEN and SYDVKM. Trimming shortened V by 4 bases and J by 2 bases, and 21 bases separated the two germline ends. This CDR3 contains 17 residues.

This clonotype occurred many times. The V call is TRBV24-1, the J call TRBJ1-5; 7 positions agree with TRBD1. CDR1 and CDR2 (germline): KGHDR, SFDVKD. Unmatched junction bases numbered 8, after V lost 1 base and J lost 6 bases. The CDR3 runs to 16 residues. The CDR3, as DNA: TGTGCCACCAGTGATTTTGCCCCTGACAGGGCTCAGCCCCAGCATTTT. Translation gives CATSDFAPDRAQPQHF.

This chain uses TRBV20-1 with TRBJ2-7, with D possibly TRBD1 on 5 matching bases. CDR1 is DFQATT and CDR2 is SNEGSKA in the germline V gene (reference sequence). CDR3 size: 14 residues. Trimming shortened V by 0 bases and J by 3 bases, and 12 bases separated the two germline ends. CDR3 DNA: TGCAGTGCTAGAGACGGCTCGACAGACTACGAGCAGTACTTC. This encodes CSARDGSTDYEQYF.

This clonotype occurred many times. This chain joins TRBV7-2 and TRBJ2-1; 11 bases are shared with TRBD2. The J segment lost 7 bases and the V segment lost 3 bases, leaving 11 bases of the junction unmatched. The CDR3 loop spans 17 amino acids. Germline V gives CDR1 SGHTA, CDR2 FQGNSA. The CDR3 nucleotides read TGTGCCAGCAGCTTCCGGACTAGCGGGTATGGGAGGAATGAGCAGTTCTTC. Translated: CASSFRTSGYGRNEQFF.

This clonotype showed up many times. The chain joins TRBV28 to TRBJ1-2; possibly TRBD1 for D (5 bases). Trimming pared 2 bases from V and 1 base from J, leaving 8 bases between. Germline V gives CDR1 MDHEN, CDR2 SYDVKM. The CDR3 spans 14 residues. CDR3 amino acids: CASSLPQGNYGYTF. In DNA, the CDR3 is TGTGCCAGCAGTTTACCGCAGGGTAACTATGGCTACACCTTC.

This clonotype was recorded a few times. This chain links TRBV4-3 with TRBJ2-3; D uncertain. Trimming left V 1 base short and J 2 bases short, with 10 bases between. Germline V gene sequence: CDR1 LGHNA, CDR2 YSLEER. This CDR3 spans 15 amino acids. The CDR3 sequence is CASSQGADHTDTQYF. For the CDR3, the DNA is TGCGCCAGCAGCCAAGGCGCGGACCACACAGATACGCAGTATTTT.

Many counts were recorded for this clonotype. DNA of the CDR3: TGTGCCAGCAGCCGCACAGGGGACACTGAAGCTTTCTTT. Residues: CASSRTGDTEAFF. J is TRBJ1-1 and V is TRBV11-2; 7 bases align to TRBD1. Germline lookup yields CDR1 SGHAT and CDR2 FQNNGV. The V and J ends lost 5 bases and 3 bases, in that order; junction bases with no gene match: 3. The CDR3 runs 13 residues.

Note on this clonotype: Given a much more abundant clone one base away, this may be a read error. V gene TRBV6-5 combines with J gene TRBJ1-2; tentative D call: TRBD1 (5 bases). The germline V gene has CDR1 MNHEY and CDR2 SVGAGI. This CDR3 spans 14 amino acids. The CDR3 here is CASSHSRGNYGYTF. DNA of the CDR3: TGTGCCAGCAGTCACTCTAGGGGTAACTATGGCTACACCTTC.

This clonotype was recorded a few times. This sequence joins TRBV5-4 and TRBJ2-5; D possibly corresponds to TRBD1 (6 bases). The germline CDR1 and CDR2 sequences are SGHNT and YYREEE (reference sequence). Trimming took off 3 bases at V and 5 bases at J, with 17 bases between the two ends. CDR3 length: 15 residues. CDR3 DNA sequence: TGTGCCAGCAGCTCTCCAGGGGTATTAGTGGAGACCCAGTACTTC. This codes for CASSSPGVLVETQYF. The variable domain in full, with the rest retrieved from reference TRBV5-4 and TRBJ2-5, is ETGVTQSPTHLIKTRGQQVTLRCSSQSGHNTVSWYQQALGQGPQFIFQYYREEENGRGNFPPRFSGLQFPNYSSELNVNALELDDSALYLCASSSPGVLVETQYFGPGTRLLVL.

This clonotype has at least ten counts. V gene TRBV28 combines with J gene TRBJ2-1; 7 bases line up with TRBD2. Germline trimming cut 10 bases from V and 10 bases from J; bases unmatched to any gene: 16. This CDR3 comprises 14 residues. The germline V gene has CDR1 MDHEN and CDR2 SYDVKM. The CDR3 reads CATELSGGAREQFF. The CDR3 DNA reads TGTGCCACAGAGTTGTCGGGAGGCGCGAGGGAGCAGTTCTTC.

This clonotype was picked up many times. The V and J genes are TRBV10-2 and TRBJ2-1; weak D call: TRBD1 (6 bases). This CDR3 region has 11 residues. Germline loops: CDR1 WSHSY, CDR2 SAAADI. The V end was cut by 10 bases, the J end by 9 bases, with 13 bases between. Here the CDR3 DNA reads TGCGCCACAAAGGGGGTCTTTGAGCAGTTCTTC. It translates to CATKGVFEQFF.

This clonotype was detected many times. The chain is built from TRBV7-2 and TRBJ2-7, with 9 bases identical to TRBD2. The CDR3 totals 15 residues. The V gene end was trimmed by 2 bases and the J gene end by 4 bases; junction bases not matched to a gene: 6. CDR1 and CDR2 (germline): SGHTA, FQGNSA. CDR3 sequence reads: CASSLLAGLGYEQYV. The DNA of the CDR3 is TGTGCCAGCAGCTTACTAGCGGGATTGGGGTACGAGCAGTACGTC.

This clonotype was picked up many times. The V gene is TRBV7-9, the J gene TRBJ2-7, with D perhaps TRBD1 or TRBD2 (5 bases each). The CDR3 spans 12 residues. V was shortened by 2 bases and J by 6 bases, with 8 bases between the two germline ends. The germline V gene encodes CDR1 SEHNR and CDR2 FQNEAQ (reference sequence). The DNA of the CDR3 is TGTGCCAGCAGCTTATTGGGGGTCGAGCAGTACTTC. It encodes CASSLLGVEQYF.

This clonotype was recorded many times. The gene calls are TRBV5-1 and TRBJ2-5; the D gene is possibly TRBD2 (5 bases). CDR1 and CDR2 from the germline V gene are SGHRS and YFSETQ. The CDR3 contains 13 residues. V lost 4 bases and J 1 base, leaving 8 bases between the germline ends. This chain's CDR3 is CASSTAGQETQYF. The CDR3 coding sequence is TGCGCCAGCAGCACCGCGGGCCAAGAGACCCAGTACTTC.

The sample holds many counts of this clonotype. The rearrangement uses TRBV19 and TRBJ2-1; D could derive from TRBD1 or TRBD2 (5 bases each). Trimming pared 8 bases from V and 9 bases from J, leaving 17 bases between. From germline, CDR1 is LNHDA and CDR2 SQIVND (reference sequence). The CDR3 is 13 residues long. CDR3 in DNA: TGTGCCAGTGGGGACCTTCCGGGAACTGAGCAGTTCTTC. Translating it yields CASGDLPGTEQFF.

This clonotype came up many times. The chain has TRBV6-6 and TRBJ1-5, with a tentative D call TRBD1 (6 bases). Germline V lookup: CDR1 MNHNY, CDR2 SVGAGI (reference sequence). This CDR3 contains 17 residues. V was pared by 2 bases and J by 1 base, with 15 bases between. The CDR3 DNA is TGTGCCAGCAGTTACCTCAGGACAGTCAACAGCAATCAGCCCCAGCATTTT. This sequence encodes CASSYLRTVNSNQPQHF.

This clonotype was counted many times. V usage is TRBV7-2 and J usage is TRBJ2-2; 14 bases agree with TRBD2. CDR1 SGHTA and CDR2 FQGNSA come from the germline V gene. The CDR3 totals 16 residues. V lost 1 base to trimming and J lost 6 bases; unmatched junction nucleotides: 1. The CDR3 region is CASSLGGLAGAGELFF. CDR3 in DNA: TGTGCCAGCAGCTTAGGGGGACTAGCGGGAGCCGGGGAGCTGTTTTTT.

This clonotype has at least ten counts. The genes are TRBV12-3 or TRBV12-4 and TRBJ1-1, with TRBD1 matching 9 bases. This CDR3 comprises 15 residues. V lost 1 base and J lost 6; bases outside the gene matches: 6. The CDR3 sequence is CASSLGRDRVAEAFF. The CDR3 coding sequence is TGTGCCAGCAGTTTAGGGCGGGACAGGGTTGCTGAAGCTTTCTTT.

This clonotype occurred many times. The chain recombines TRBV19 with TRBJ1-1; 7 nucleotides align to TRBD1. V trimming: 4 bases; J trimming: 1 base; junction bases outside the gene matches: 6. Germline-derived CDR1 and CDR2 are LNHDA and SQIVND (reference sequence). The CDR3 totals 15 residues. The CDR3 region has the DNA TGTGCCAGTAGTAAAGACAGGGTGGCGAACACTGAAGCTTTCTTT. It specifies CASSKDRVANTEAFF.

This clonotype was seen repeatedly, ten times or more. The chain carries TRBV13 and TRBJ2-1; 9 nucleotides match TRBD2. V shed 2 bases and J 4 bases; nucleotides not matched to a gene: 3. Germline V gene lookup returns CDR1 PRHDT and CDR2 FYEKMQ (reference sequence). CDR3 length: 15 residues. The CDR3 coding sequence is TGTGCCAGCAGCTTACTAGCGGGATCGTACAATGAGCAGTTCTTC. Its translation: CASSLLAGSYNEQFF.

This clonotype was seen many times. The V gene is TRBV24-1, the J gene TRBJ2-3; the D gene is possibly TRBD1 (5 bases). Trimming took 6 bases from V and 0 from J, leaving 9 bases between them. This CDR3 region has 14 residues. Germline CDR1 and CDR2: KGHDR and SFDVKD. CDR3 DNA sequence: TGTGCCACCAGTTCAGGGATGAGCACAGATACGCAGTATTTT. Protein product: CATSSGMSTDTQYF.

This clonotype was detected many times. V usage is TRBV27 and J usage is TRBJ1-1; possible D gene TRBD1, 6 bases. The germline CDR1 and CDR2 sequences are MNHEY and SMNVEV (reference sequence). The CDR3 has 18 amino acids. Trimming removed 4 bases from V and 3 bases from J, with 24 bases in between. Here the CDR3 reads CASSSQGSGVFTDTEAFF. CDR3 coding DNA: TGTGCCAGCAGTTCACAGGGTTCGGGGGTGTTCACGGACACTGAAGCTTTCTTT.